The 6 T cell receptor beta chains in this list originate from one sample, sequenced in a study of shared T cell receptors in the human thymus. The table came from immunoSEQ multiplex PCR; TCRdb's copy has only in-frame clones and leaves some out. The profile covers more than 550,000 clones, with approximately 89% appearing a single time and 0.0094% taken by the ten largest. The sample also formed part of further work on human thymus T cells.

The specimen sequenced was thymocytes. The receptor source for this set is a boy under three years old with a congenital heart defect.

This chain connects TRBV19 to TRBJ2-7; 11 positions match TRBD1. The CDR3 has 13 residues. With 9 bases clipped from V and 7 bases from J, the junction kept 8 bases outside the gene matches. CDR1 and CDR2 from the germline V gene are LNHDA and SQIVND (reference sequence). The CDR3 DNA follows: TGTGCCAGCAAGAGGACAGGGGGCGGGGAGCAGTACTTC. This codes for CASKRTGGGEQYF.

This chain uses TRBV4-3 with TRBJ2-1; 10 positions agree with TRBD2. Germline-derived CDR1 and CDR2 are LGHNA and YSLEER. The CDR3 spans 16 residues. Trimming cost V 4 bases and J 7 bases; bases outside gene matches: 10. The CDR3 sequence: CASSRAGTSEPNEQFF. The CDR3 DNA follows: TGCGCCAGCAGCCGGGCCGGGACTAGCGAACCAAATGAGCAGTTCTTC.

The chain employs TRBV6-5 and TRBJ2-1, with 7 bases fitting TRBD1. Germline V gene lookup returns CDR1 MNHEY and CDR2 SVGAGI. The CDR3 extends over 15 amino acids. After removal of 8 bases from V and 1 base from J, the junction contained 8 bases not matched to a gene. The CDR3 region is CASVSRQGSYNEQFF. CDR3 DNA sequence: TGTGCCAGCGTGTCTCGACAGGGATCCTACAATGAGCAGTTCTTC.

The genes are TRBV7-2 and TRBJ1-5; 7 bases are shared with TRBD1. The CDR3 spans 18 residues. Trimming cost V 3 bases and J 5 bases; bases outside gene matches: 16. Per germline, CDR1 SGHTA and CDR2 FQGNSA. The CDR3 is CASSLGRGSSGEDQPQHF. CDR3 nucleotides: TGTGCCAGCAGCTTGGGCAGGGGGTCGAGTGGCGAGGATCAGCCCCAGCATTTT. Supplemented by reference TRBV7-2 and TRBJ1-5, the full variable domain reads GAGVSQSPSNKVTEKGKDVELRCDPISGHTALYWYRQSLGQGLEFLIYFQGNSAPDKSGLPSDRFSAERTGGSVSTLTIQRTQQEDSAVYLCASSLGRGSSGEDQPQHFGDGTRLSIL.

The rearrangement uses TRBV5-6 and TRBJ2-7; D gene uncertain. This CDR3 comprises 14 residues. Germline CDR1 SGHDT, CDR2 YYEEEE. V lost 4 bases to trimming and J lost 2 bases, with 13 bases between them. Here the CDR3 reads CASSVSNLAYEQYF. Here the CDR3 DNA reads TGTGCCAGCAGCGTGAGCAATTTAGCCTACGAGCAGTACTTC.

This clone was recorded once. V and J are TRBV5-1 and TRBJ1-1; TRBD1 matches 11 bases. CDR1 and CDR2 (germline): SGHRS, YFSETQ. The CDR3 is 15 amino acids. The V and J ends lost 4 bases and 4 bases, in that order; junction bases with no gene match: 6. CDR3 coding DNA: TGCGCCAGCAGCCTGGGTGGACAGGGGGCCACTGAAGCTTTCTTT. Translating gives CASSLGGQGATEAFF.